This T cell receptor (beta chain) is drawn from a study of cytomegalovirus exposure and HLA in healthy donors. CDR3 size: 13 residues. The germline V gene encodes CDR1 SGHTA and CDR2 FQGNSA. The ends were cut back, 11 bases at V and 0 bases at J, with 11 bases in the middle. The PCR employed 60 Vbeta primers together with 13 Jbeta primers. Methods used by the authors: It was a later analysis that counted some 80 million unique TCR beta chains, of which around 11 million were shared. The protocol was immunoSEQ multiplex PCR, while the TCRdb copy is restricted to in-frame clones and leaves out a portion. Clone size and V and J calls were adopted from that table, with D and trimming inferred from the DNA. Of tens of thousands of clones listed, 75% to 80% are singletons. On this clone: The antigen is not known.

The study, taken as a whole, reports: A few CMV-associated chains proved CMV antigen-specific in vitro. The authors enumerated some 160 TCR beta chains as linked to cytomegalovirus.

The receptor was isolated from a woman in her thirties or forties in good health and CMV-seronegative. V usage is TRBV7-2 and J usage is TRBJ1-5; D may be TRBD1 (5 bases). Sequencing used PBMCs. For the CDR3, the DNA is TGTGCCTCCGCAGGGCATAGCAATCAGCCCCAGCATTTT. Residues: CASAGHSNQPQHF.